Shown below are 15 T cell receptor beta chains from a single sample sequenced in a study of blood T cell repertoires in COVID-19 (dated by TCRdb to between 2020 and 2021). The receptor library was made with the immunoSEQ multiplex PCR assay. Held by TCRdb, this immuneACCESS table contains in-frame sequences only and omits some clones. Under half of the omission traces to an unresolved V gene where checked; the cause of the rest is unknown. The sample includes about 180,000 clones, with about 86% observed a single time. Clones ranked in the top ten supply roughly 9.1% of the sample. The sample comprised peripheral blood. These receptors came from a man in his forties or fifties with active or convalescent COVID-19.

Comments on this clone: An end of the junction does not agree with germline; a read error may underlie this. The gene calls are TRBV12-3 or TRBV12-4 and TRBJ2-1; 12 bases are shared with TRBD2. This CDR3 comprises 13 residues. The CDR3 DNA sequence: TGTGCCAGCAGTCCCGTCCTAGCGGGGGGGCCAATCTTC. The encoded protein is CASSPVLAGGPIF.

A few counts support this clone. The chain couples TRBV6-5 to TRBJ2-2; TRBD1 might be the D (5 bases). Germline CDR1 reads MNHEY; CDR2 reads SVGAGI. V was trimmed by 0 bases and J by 7 bases, leaving 12 bases between them. The CDR3 consists of 15 residues. The chain's CDR3 is CASSYSTRANGELFF. The DNA for the CDR3 is TGTGCCAGCAGTTACTCGACCAGGGCGAACGGGGAGCTGTTTTTT.

The chain couples TRBV4-3 to TRBJ2-1; possibly TRBD2 for D (7 bases). Germline CDR1 reads LGHNA; CDR2 reads YSLEER. The CDR3 is 14 residues long. V gave up 6 bases and J gave up 10 bases, with 19 bases separating them. CDR3 sequence: CASRLSSGGGEQFF. DNA for the CDR3: TGCGCCAGCAGACTATCCTCGGGGGGCGGGGAGCAGTTCTTC.

This chain uses TRBV6-5 with TRBJ1-1; maybe TRBD1 (6 bases). The CDR3 is made up of 13 amino acids. CDR1 is MNHEY and CDR2 is SVGAGI in the germline V gene. V was clipped by 5 bases and J by 7 bases, with 14 bases between them. CDR3 bases: TGTGCCAGCAGTCTCGGACAGTCGCTTGAAGCTTTCTTT. This translates into CASSLGQSLEAFF.

J is TRBJ1-5 and V is TRBV12-3 or TRBV12-4; possibly TRBD1 for D (5 bases). V shed 6 bases and J shed 2 bases, with 8 bases lying between them. This CDR3 comprises 13 residues. Here the CDR3 reads CASRETGNQPQHF. As DNA, the CDR3 is TGTGCCAGCAGAGAGACAGGCAATCAGCCCCAGCATTTT.

This chain links TRBV7-2 with TRBJ1-6; 9 nucleotides line up with TRBD1. The V gene's germline CDR1 is SGHTA and CDR2 FQGNSA. The CDR3 runs to 16 residues. With 4 bases clipped from V and 10 bases from J, the junction kept 11 bases outside the gene matches. Here the CDR3 reads CASSWRGQGTGSPLHF. Written as DNA, the CDR3 is TGTGCCAGCAGCTGGAGGGGACAGGGAACGGGCTCACCCCTCCACTTT.

The chain is built from TRBV19 and TRBJ1-2; TRBD1 matches 9 bases. CDR1 is LNHDA, CDR2 SQIVND, per germline (reference sequence). V lost 7 bases and J lost 6; bases outside the gene matches: 12. This CDR3 has 15 residues. CDR3 in DNA: TGTGCCAGTACCCTAACGGGACAGGGTATTGATGGCTACACCTTC. It encodes CASTLTGQGIDGYTF.

The rearrangement uses TRBV28 and TRBJ2-4; D is possibly TRBD1 (6 bases). Germline values: CDR1 MDHEN, CDR2 SYDVKM. The length of the CDR3 is 12 residues. CDR3 protein: CVSGDTKNIQYF. In nucleotides, the CDR3 is TGTGTCTCAGGGGACACCAAAAACATTCAGTACTTC.

Comments on this clone: Within the sample, other DNA sequences also encode this same CDR3. The gene calls are TRBV3-1 (or the pseudogene TRBV3-2) and TRBJ1-1; maybe TRBD1 (5 bases). This CDR3 has 12 amino acids. Deletions cut 5 bases from V and 6 bases from J, with 10 bases between. Germline values: CDR1 LGHDT, CDR2 YNNKEL (reference sequence). In nucleotides, the CDR3 is TGTGCCAGCAGCACCAGGGCTGCTGAAGCTTTCTTT. It specifies CASSTRAAEAFF.

This clone has just one count. The rearrangement uses TRBV6-1 and TRBJ1-6, with D possibly matching TRBD1 (5 bases). The CDR3 spans 13 residues. V was pared by 1 base and J by 7 bases, with 5 bases between. CDR1 and CDR2 from the germline V gene are MNHNS and SASEGT. CDR3 in amino acids: CASSEGQNSPLHF. CDR3 DNA sequence: TGTGCCAGCAGTGAAGGACAGAATTCACCCCTCCACTTT.

This clone is a singleton in its sample. The chain has TRBV19 and TRBJ1-1, with 11 bases that match TRBD1. The germline V gene encodes CDR1 LNHDA and CDR2 SQIVND (reference sequence). Unmatched junction bases numbered 9, after V lost 8 bases and J lost 4 bases. The CDR3 contains 15 residues. The CDR3 nucleotides read TGTGCCAGTTCCGACTTCGGGACAGGGGGCACTGAAGCTTTCTTT. It encodes CASSDFGTGGTEAFF. Drawing the rest from reference TRBV19 and TRBJ1-1, the complete variable domain is DGGITQSPKYLFRKEGQNVTLSCEQNLNHDAMYWYRQDPGQGLRLIYYSQIVNDFQKGDIAEGYSVSREKKESFPLTVTSAQKNPTAFYLCASSDFGTGGTEAFFGQGTRLTVV.

This clone was detected only once. V gene TRBV5-1 combines with J gene TRBJ1-4; 9 nucleotides line up with TRBD1. The CDR3 totals 15 residues. The V gene end was trimmed by 4 bases and the J gene end by 7 bases; junction bases not matched to a gene: 8. Germline CDR1 and CDR2: SGHRS and YFSETQ. The CDR3 sequence: CASSVGQGQGEKLFF. CDR3 DNA: TGCGCCAGCAGCGTGGGACAGGGACAAGGTGAAAAACTGTTTTTT.

In this sample, this clone turned up a few times. The chain joins TRBV18 to TRBJ2-6, with D maybe TRBD1 (5 bases). CDR1 and CDR2 (germline): KGHSH, LQKENI. V lost 8 bases and J 0 bases, leaving 14 bases between the germline ends. The CDR3 contains 16 residues. CDR3 residues: CASARTGDSGANVLTF. In nucleotides, the CDR3 is TGTGCCAGCGCCCGAACAGGCGACTCTGGGGCCAACGTCCTGACTTTC.

This clone was seen only a few times. For the CDR3, the DNA is TGTGCCAGCAGCCAAGACTGGAGGGCTAGCGGGAGGGGAAACACCGGGGAGCTGTTTTTT. Translated, it gives CASSQDWRASGRGNTGELFF. The genes are TRBV4-2 and TRBJ2-2; 12 bases line up with TRBD2. The CDR3 runs to 20 residues. Germline trimming cut 0 bases from V and 2 bases from J; bases unmatched to any gene: 10. Looked up from germline, CDR1 is LGHNA and CDR2 is YNFKEQ.

This chain links TRBV5-4 with TRBJ1-2; D is undetermined. V lost 4 bases, J lost 8 bases, and 12 bases lay in between. Germline loops: CDR1 SGHNT, CDR2 YYREEE (reference sequence). The CDR3 spans 12 residues. DNA of the CDR3: TGTGCCAGCAGCACGGAGGGTGGCGGCTACACCTTC. This translates into CASSTEGGGYTF.